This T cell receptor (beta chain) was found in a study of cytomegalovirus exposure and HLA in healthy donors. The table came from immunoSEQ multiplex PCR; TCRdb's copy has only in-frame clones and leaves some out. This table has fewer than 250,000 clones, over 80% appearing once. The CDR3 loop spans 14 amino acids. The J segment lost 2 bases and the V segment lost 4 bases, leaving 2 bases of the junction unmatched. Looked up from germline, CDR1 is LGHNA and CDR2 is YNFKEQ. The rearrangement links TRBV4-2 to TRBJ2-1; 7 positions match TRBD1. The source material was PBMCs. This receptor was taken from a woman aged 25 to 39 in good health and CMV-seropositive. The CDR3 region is CASSLGQTYNEQFF. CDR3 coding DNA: TGTGCCAGCAGCCTGGGACAGACCTACAATGAGCAGTTCTTC.